This TCR beta chain stems from a study of blood T cell repertoires in COVID-19. In the study overall: Samples came from the United States, Italy and Spain, spanning acute and convalescent COVID-19.

V dropped 5 bases and J dropped 8 bases, with 19 bases sitting between them. Germline V gene data show CDR1 as SEHNR and CDR2 as FQNEAQ (reference sequence). This CDR3 has 15 residues. Sequenced by immunoSEQ multiplex PCR; TCRdb stores in-frame clones only, minus some. Of about 120,000 clones listed, approximately 80% are singletons. Sequencing was performed on peripheral blood. The J gene is TRBJ2-1, the V gene TRBV7-9, with D perhaps TRBD1 (5 bases). The receptor comes from a man aged 60-69 years with acute or convalescent COVID-19. The CDR3 bases are TGTGCCAGCAGCCCCCATGCCCTGACAGACGATGAGCAGTTCTTC. It codes for CASSPHALTDDEQFF.